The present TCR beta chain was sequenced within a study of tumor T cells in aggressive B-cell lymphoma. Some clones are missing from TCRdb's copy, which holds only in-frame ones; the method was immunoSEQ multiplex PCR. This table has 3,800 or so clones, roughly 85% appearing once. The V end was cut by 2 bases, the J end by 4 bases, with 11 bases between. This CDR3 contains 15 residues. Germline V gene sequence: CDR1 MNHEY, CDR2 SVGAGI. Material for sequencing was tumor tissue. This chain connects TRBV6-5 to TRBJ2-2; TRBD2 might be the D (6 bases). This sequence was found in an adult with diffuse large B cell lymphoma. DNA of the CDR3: TGTGCCAGCAGTTACGGGCAGGAGGGCACCGGGGAGCTGTTTTTT. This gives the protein CASSYGQEGTGELFF.